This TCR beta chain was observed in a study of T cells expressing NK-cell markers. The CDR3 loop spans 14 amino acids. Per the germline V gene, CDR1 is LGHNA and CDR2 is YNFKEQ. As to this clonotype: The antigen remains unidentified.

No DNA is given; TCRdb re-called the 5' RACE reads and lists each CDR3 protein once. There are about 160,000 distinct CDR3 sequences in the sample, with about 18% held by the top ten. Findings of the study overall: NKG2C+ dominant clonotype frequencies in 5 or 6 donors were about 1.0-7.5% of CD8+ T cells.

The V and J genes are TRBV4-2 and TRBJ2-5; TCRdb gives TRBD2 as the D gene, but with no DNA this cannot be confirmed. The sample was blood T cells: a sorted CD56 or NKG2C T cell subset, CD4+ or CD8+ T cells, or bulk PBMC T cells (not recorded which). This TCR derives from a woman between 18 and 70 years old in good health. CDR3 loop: CASSQVKAGETQYF.